The table lists the clone carrying this T cell receptor (beta chain) with a few counts. The source of the sample is a study of T cell changes during pregnancy in multiple sclerosis. With 0 bases clipped from V and 7 bases from J, the junction kept 10 bases outside the gene matches. This CDR3 has 16 residues. CDR1 and CDR2 from the germline V gene are SGHRS and YFSETQ. Sequenced by immunoSEQ multiplex PCR; TCRdb stores in-frame clones only, minus some. The sample shows tens of thousands of clones, approximately 94% of them seen only once. The chain has TRBV5-1 and TRBJ2-7; 10 bases are a match to TRBD2. Sequenced material: CD4+ T cells from peripheral blood mononuclear cells, taken in the third trimester of pregnancy. The source of this sequence is a female donor with multiple sclerosis, enrolled in a pregnancy study. CDR3 sequence reads: CASSLDPAGGPGEQYF. The CDR3 DNA is TGCGCCAGCAGCTTGGATCCAGCGGGAGGGCCGGGGGAGCAGTACTTC.